Listed below are T cell receptor beta chains from one sample, sequenced in a study of identical twins. In TCRdb, the 5' RACE reads were re-called with MiXCR into one record per CDR3 protein. The top ten hold less than 0.5% of the sample, which has around 530,000 distinct CDR3 sequences, roughly 15% seen once. The sample was also linked to a second study, of yellow fever vaccine responses in identical twins.

The sequencing sample was made of CD4+ T cells sorted from blood. Receptor source: a woman in her late teens or twenties in good health. CDR3s include the opening cysteine and the closing phenylalanine or tryptophan. D genes are given only for firm matches. Only some rows state a clone size, as once, few, many or a class for expanded clones.

TGTGCCAGCAGTTTAGCCAGGGGGCAGGGTCAGCCCCAGCATTTT	CASSLARGQGQPQHF	many	TRBD1	TRBJ1-5	TRBV12-3/TRBV12-4
TGCGCCAGCAGCCGCGCCATGCAGGCGGGTACCTACGAGCAGTACTTC	CASSRAMQAGTYEQYF	many	-	TRBJ2-7	TRBV5-1
TGTGCCAGCAGTGGCCCGACAGAAAATAATTCACCCCTCCACTTT	CASSGPTENNSPLHF	few	-	TRBJ1-6	TRBV6-1
TGTGCCAGCAACGACAGGTTTCAAGAGACCCAGTACTTC	CASNDRFQETQYF	many	-	TRBJ2-5	TRBV12-3/TRBV12-4
TGCAGCGTTGAAGAAATGACGATGACGGGACTCTCCTACGAGCAGTACTTC	CSVEEMTMTGLSYEQYF	few	-	TRBJ2-7	TRBV29-1
TGTGCCAGCAGCAACCGACAGGGAGGCACAGATACGCAGTATTTT	CASSNRQGGTDTQYF	few	TRBD1	TRBJ2-3	TRBV6-1
TGTGCCATCAGTGAGTCGGCGGGGCCGGCAGATACGCAGTATTTT	CAISESAGPADTQYF	few	-	TRBJ2-3	TRBV10-3
TGTGCCAGCAGCTTGATTAATGCGGGATCGGGGGATGAGCAGTTCTTC	CASSLINAGSGDEQFF	few	-	TRBJ2-1	TRBV5-6
TGTGCCAGCAGTTTTGGGACAGGGGGAGCAGATACGCAGTATTTT	CASSFGTGGADTQYF	many	TRBD1	TRBJ2-3	TRBV12-3/TRBV12-4
TGTGCCAGCAGTTTAGGGTTTAGCTACACCTTC	CASSLGFSYTF	few	-	TRBJ1-2	TRBV12-3/TRBV12-4
TGTGCCACCAGTGTCGCGGGGCCCACAGATACGCAGTATTTT	CATSVAGPTDTQYF	few	-	TRBJ2-3	TRBV24-1
TGTGCCAGCAGCCAGGGTACCACTGAAGCTTTCTTT	CASSQGTTEAFF	few	-	TRBJ1-1	TRBV3-1
TGTGCCACAGCCCCGATCAGGGGCCAAACAGATACGCAGTATTTT	CATAPIRGQTDTQYF	few	-	TRBJ2-3	TRBV10-3
TGCAGTGCTAGAGATTCCTACTACACCTTC	CSARDSYYTF	few	-	TRBJ1-2	TRBV20-1
TGCAGTGCTAGACACCGAGGTAGGAGCACTAACTATGGCTACACCTTC	CSARHRGRSTNYGYTF	-	-	TRBJ1-2	TRBV20-1
TGCAGTGCTACTAGCGGGGGGGCTTCTGGGGCCAACGTCCTGACTTTC	CSATSGGASGANVLTF	-	TRBD2	TRBJ2-6	TRBV20-1
TGCGCCAGCAGCCAGACTAGCGGGATCAACTACGAGCAGTACTTC	CASSQTSGINYEQYF	few	TRBD2	TRBJ2-7	TRBV5-1
TGTGCCAGCAGCTTAGCTCGGACCTGGGACCGTGGCTACACCTTC	CASSLARTWDRGYTF	few	-	TRBJ1-2	TRBV7-8
TGCGCCAGCAGCCGCCCGACTAGCGGGAGTAATAGTGAGCAGTTCTTC	CASSRPTSGSNSEQFF	few	TRBD2	TRBJ2-1	TRBV5-1
TGTGCCACCAGTGGCCTACCGAATCAGCCCCAGCATTTT	CATSGLPNQPQHF	few	-	TRBJ1-5	TRBV24-1
TGTGCCAGCAGCATCTGGACTAGCGGGACATACGAGCAGTACTTC	CASSIWTSGTYEQYF	few	TRBD2	TRBJ2-7	TRBV7-2
TGTGCCAGCAGCATAGGACAGATCACCGGGGAGCTGTTTTTT	CASSIGQITGELFF	-	-	TRBJ2-2	TRBV9
TGTGCCAGCAGCCGGGGCCGGCAGGACAATGAGCAGTTCTTC	CASSRGRQDNEQFF	-	-	TRBJ2-1	TRBV5-5
TGTGCCAGCAGTGGAACCGGGACAGGGGACAATGAGCAGTTCTTC	CASSGTGTGDNEQFF	few	TRBD1	TRBJ2-1	TRBV27
TGTGCCAGCAGCTTGTCAGGGGCGGGGAACACCGGGGAGCTGTTTTTT	CASSLSGAGNTGELFF	few	-	TRBJ2-2	TRBV11-2
TGTGCCAGCAGCTTAGAGGGGGGTCTCGACGAGCAGTACTTC	CASSLEGGLDEQYF	-	-	TRBJ2-7	TRBV7-9
TGTGCCAGCAGCCAAGCGAGCGGGAGGGCCTATGAGCAGTTCTTC	CASSQASGRAYEQFF	-	TRBD2	TRBJ2-1	TRBV14
TGTGCCAGCAGTGTGGAAGGGCCTAGCAATCAGCCCCAGCATTTT	CASSVEGPSNQPQHF	few	-	TRBJ1-5	TRBV2
TGTGCCATCAAAGGGACAGGCGATTCCTCCTACGAGCAGTACTTC	CAIKGTGDSSYEQYF	few	TRBD1	TRBJ2-7	TRBV10-3
TGTGCCAGCAGCGATCGGCAGGGGGTATCGGAGACCCAGTACTTC	CASSDRQGVSETQYF	-	TRBD1	TRBJ2-5	TRBV7-9
TGTGCCAGCAGTTGGGACAGGGCGAACACCGGGGAGCTGTTTTTT	CASSWDRANTGELFF	-	TRBD1	TRBJ2-2	TRBV12-3/TRBV12-4
TGTGCCAGCAGTTTCCTGTTAGGGTCCGGAGACAGGACCTACGAGCAGTACTTC	CASSFLLGSGDRTYEQYF	few	-	TRBJ2-7	TRBV28
TGCAGCGTTGGAAGGGGCACAAACACCGGGGAGCTGTTTTTT	CSVGRGTNTGELFF	-	-	TRBJ2-2	TRBV29-1
TGCAGCGTAGGGGACAGGTGGGCCTACGAGCAGTACTTC	CSVGDRWAYEQYF	many	TRBD1	TRBJ2-7	TRBV29-1
TGTGCCACCAGTGATGTAGGCAATCAGCCCCAGCATTTT	CATSDVGNQPQHF	few	-	TRBJ1-5	TRBV24-1
TGCGCCAGCAGCGTGGACGGAACCAATCAGCCCCAGCATTTT	CASSVDGTNQPQHF	few	-	TRBJ1-5	TRBV5-1
TGTGCCAGCAGCTTAGGGACTAGGGAGGCAGATACGCAGTATTTT	CASSLGTREADTQYF	-	TRBD2	TRBJ2-3	TRBV7-2
TGTGCCAGCAGCTCCAGGACAGCCCCACTCCCGAACACCGGGGAGCTGTTTTTT	CASSSRTAPLPNTGELFF	-	-	TRBJ2-2	TRBV11-2
TGTGCCAGCAGTTACTATAGCGGCTCTTCCCGAGAGACCCAGTACTTC	CASSYYSGSSRETQYF	-	-	TRBJ2-5	TRBV6-2/TRBV6-3
TGCGCCAGCAGCTTGGAACCGCAGGGAATCAGGAGCACAGATACGCAGTATTTT	CASSLEPQGIRSTDTQYF	-	-	TRBJ2-3	TRBV5-1
TGCAGCGTTCAACAAGTTTGGGAGACCCAGTACTTC	CSVQQVWETQYF	-	-	TRBJ2-5	TRBV29-1
TGTGCCATCAGTGATCCCGGGCGGGAGCAGTACTTC	CAISDPGREQYF	-	-	TRBJ2-7	TRBV10-3
TGTGCCAGCAGCCAAATTCGGACTAGCGGGAGTCGGGAGACCCAGTACTTC	CASSQIRTSGSRETQYF	-	TRBD2	TRBJ2-5	TRBV3-1
TGTGCCAGCAGCTCACAACTCGACAGTCCCTACGAGCAGTACTTC	CASSSQLDSPYEQYF	few	-	TRBJ2-7	TRBV7-9
TGTGCCAGCAGCTCCCGGGGGGGACTAGCTGGACTCAATGAGCAGTTCTTC	CASSSRGGLAGLNEQFF	-	TRBD2	TRBJ2-1	TRBV7-8
TGCGCCAGCAGCCAAGATGGCCGGGGGGCCTACAATGAGCAGTTCTTC	CASSQDGRGAYNEQFF	-	TRBD2	TRBJ2-1	TRBV4-1
TGTGCCAGCAGCGTAGGAATACTAGCGACTAGCACAGATACGCAGTATTTT	CASSVGILATSTDTQYF	-	TRBD2	TRBJ2-3	TRBV9
TGTGCCACCAGTGATCCACAGGACGCGGGGTACAATGAGCAGTTCTTC	CATSDPQDAGYNEQFF	few	-	TRBJ2-1	TRBV24-1
TGTGCCAGCAGCTTAGCAGGTACCGGCCGTGGCTACACCTTC	CASSLAGTGRGYTF	-	-	TRBJ1-2	TRBV7-9
TGTGCCAGCAGTGCGGGGGGGGACAATGAGCAGTTCTTC	CASSAGGDNEQFF	few	TRBD2	TRBJ2-1	TRBV6-1
TGTGCCAGCTCCGGGGACAGGGGTCCCTACGAGCAGTACTTC	CASSGDRGPYEQYF	few	TRBD1	TRBJ2-7	TRBV12-3/TRBV12-4
TGCAGTGCTGTCAGTAGCAATCAGCCCCAGCATTTT	CSAVSSNQPQHF	-	-	TRBJ1-5	TRBV20-1
TGTGCCAGCAGTCGACTAGAGGGCACAGATACGCAGTATTTT	CASSRLEGTDTQYF	-	-	TRBJ2-3	TRBV5-5
TGTGCCAGCAGGACCTCCGAGGGTCCAGAGACCCAGTACTTC	CASRTSEGPETQYF	-	-	TRBJ2-5	TRBV2
TGTGCCAGCAGTGGGGGTTCTGGGGCCAACGTCCTGACTTTC	CASSGGSGANVLTF	few	-	TRBJ2-6	TRBV2
TGCAGCGTTGGCACTCCAGATACGCAGTATTTT	CSVGTPDTQYF	few	-	TRBJ2-3	TRBV29-1
TGTGCCAGCAGCGTAGGGGGAATCCCCCAAGAGACCCAGTACTTC	CASSVGGIPQETQYF	few	-	TRBJ2-5	TRBV9